The rows below give T cell receptor beta chains drawn from one sample of a study of regulatory T cells in long-lasting Graves disease. One entry per CDR3 protein results from TCRdb running MiXCR on the multiplex PCR reads. The sample records around 250,000 distinct CDR3 sequences, 18% being singletons. This sample also belongs to another study, concerning T cells in Graves' hyperthyroidism and ophthalmopathy.

The sample consisted of peripheral blood mononuclear cells (PBMCs), taken at new diagnosis, from a patient treated with antithyroid drugs. These receptors were collected from a woman aged 25-40 years with Graves disease. CDR3s include the opening cysteine and the closing phenylalanine or tryptophan. Fields, in order: V gene, J gene, CDR3 protein.

>TRBV7-9|TRBJ2-7
CACSLSGIGPTYEQYF
>TRBV11-2|TRBJ1-5
CASSSRGHGQPQHF
>TRBV4-3|TRBJ2-5
CASSRLAGSRETQYF
>TRBV6-1|TRBJ1-2
CASSAGSGTDGYTF
>TRBV5-5|TRBJ2-7
CASSLGTGVHEQYF
>TRBV6-1|TRBJ1-2
CASSGQGIHGYTF
>TRBV7-8|TRBJ2-5
CASSRRTPQETQYF
>TRBV7-9|TRBJ2-7
CASSLKGGEGVYEQYF
>TRBV18|TRBJ2-7
CASSPIQRRAYEQYF
>TRBV29-1|TRBJ1-5
CSVSSGVRFQPQHF
>TRBV4-1|TRBJ1-1
CASSQVQWGTVSTEAFF
>TRBV11-2|TRBJ2-7
CASSFYRTSPYEQYF
>TRBV19|TRBJ2-1
CASTDGSSYNEQFF
>TRBV11-2|NA
CASSLVQGGQYF
>TRBV2|TRBJ1-1
CASIRDRGFGTEAFF
>TRBV7-2|TRBJ1-1
CASSRGQSEAFF
>TRBV7-3|TRBJ2-4
CASSPGLLNIQYF
>TRBV12-3/TRBV12-4|TRBJ1-2
CASSPRLDKYGYTF
>TRBV29-1|TRBJ2-3
CSVEIAPDTQYF
>TRBV20-1|TRBJ2-7
CSARRQTTDYEQYF
>TRBV7-8|TRBJ2-5
CASSTPFETQYF